This T cell receptor (beta chain) was sequenced in a study of monozygotic twins with inflammatory bowel disease. Germline V gene data show CDR1 as LGHNA and CDR2 as YSLEER. This CDR3 is 20 amino acids long. TCRdb reprocessed the 5' RACE reads, with one entry per CDR3 protein and no DNA. The data show about 330,000 distinct CDR3 sequences, and the top ten clones hold around 2%. A word on this clonotype: Its antigen is unknown.

Study results and limitations: No single strong signal or clonotype associated with IBD was supported.

The source of this sequence is a human donor with ulcerative colitis or Crohn's disease, or a healthy co-twin of an affected twin (not recorded which). Sequencing was done on a sample of blood. This chain uses TRBV4-3 with TRBJ2-1; TCRdb returns TRBD2, unconfirmable since there is no DNA. This chain's CDR3 is CASSQDLGGPKRGFYNEQFF.